These 28 T cell receptor beta chains originate from one sample sequenced in a study of T cells in Graves' hyperthyroidism and ophthalmopathy. The TCR beta CDR3 regions underwent amplification using RNA transcripts as the source. Carried out on the TCR CDR3, a first-round RT-PCR used the HTBI primer set. MiXCR was run by TCRdb on the multiplex PCR reads, yielding one entry per CDR3 protein. The sample lists some 270,000 distinct CDR3 sequences; around 24% were seen once. Sequencing used blood. The source of these receptors is a woman in her thirties or forties with Graves' ophthalmopathy.

The CDR3 protein is CSAQPGTLQETQYF. The DNA of the CDR3 is TGCAGTGCCCAACCCGGGACTCTTCAAGAGACCCAGTACTTC. The J gene is TRBJ2-5, the V gene TRBV20-1; a possible D gene is TRBD2 (6 bases). This CDR3 comprises 14 residues. Trimming removed 6 bases at V and 2 bases at J, with 16 bases between. CDR1 and CDR2 (germline): DFQATT, SNEGSKA (reference sequence).

V and J are TRBV18 and TRBJ1-1; D ambiguous. Germline loops: CDR1 KGHSH, CDR2 LQKENI. The CDR3 is made up of 13 amino acids. The V and J ends lost 5 bases and 1 base respectively, with 8 bases between them. The CDR3 here is CASSESGNTEAFF. CDR3 nucleotide sequence: TGTGCCAGCTCAGAGTCCGGGAACACTGAAGCTTTCTTT.

This clonotype was recorded at least ten times. The chain carries TRBV19 and TRBJ2-7; 9 nucleotides agree with TRBD1. The germline gives CDR1 LNHDA, CDR2 SQIVND (reference sequence). V lost 8 bases to trimming and J lost 1 base; unmatched junction nucleotides: 6. The length of the CDR3 is 14 residues. In DNA form, the CDR3 reads TGTGCCAGTGCCCCTGGACAGGGGTCCTACGAGCAGTACTTC. It specifies CASAPGQGSYEQYF.

This clonotype was found many times. The V call is TRBV30, the J call TRBJ2-7; perhaps D is TRBD1 or TRBD2 (5 bases each). The CDR3 loop spans 14 amino acids. V was pared by 3 bases and J by 0 bases, with 12 bases between. Germline V gives CDR1 GTSNPN, CDR2 SVGIG (reference sequence). CDR3 in amino acids: CAWRSGTRSYEQYF. CDR3 bases: TGTGCCTGGAGGTCCGGGACCCGCTCCTACGAGCAGTACTTC.

The chain links TRBV28 to TRBJ1-1, with D possibly matching TRBD1 (6 bases). Germline V CDR1 and CDR2: MDHEN, SYDVKM. Between the trimmed V and J ends, which lost 5 bases and 10 bases, there was a span of 17 bases. The CDR3 contains 13 residues. The CDR3 DNA reads TGTGCCAGCAGTGCGGGTGTATCAGGGGTAGCTTTCTTT. The encoded protein is CASSAGVSGVAFF.

This clonotype was recorded many times. CDR3: CRASRGIYGYTF. The CDR3 coding sequence is TGCAGGGCGTCCAGGGGTATTTATGGCTACACCTTC. The V and J genes are TRBV20-1 and TRBJ1-2; D may be TRBD1 (6 bases). Germline V gene lookup returns CDR1 DFQATT and CDR2 SNEGSKA (reference sequence). There are 12 residues in the CDR3.

In this sample, this clonotype turned up many times. The chain links TRBV7-9 to TRBJ2-5, with 9 bases that match TRBD1. The CDR3 covers 15 residues. The germline CDR1 and CDR2 sequences are SEHNR and FQNEAQ (reference sequence). Unmatched junction bases numbered 9, after V lost 5 bases and J lost 5 bases. The CDR3 loop reads CASSPDRGGGETQYF. In DNA, the CDR3 is TGTGCCAGCAGCCCGGACAGGGGCGGAGGGGAGACCCAGTACTTC.

This clonotype appeared many times. The chain employs TRBV2 and TRBJ1-1, with 7 bases matching TRBD1. There are 13 residues in the CDR3. In germline, CDR1 is SNHLY, CDR2 FYNNEI. The J segment lost 5 bases and the V segment lost 5 bases, leaving 5 bases of the junction unmatched. The CDR3 region has the DNA TGTGCCAGCAGTAAGACAGGGTTGACTGAAGCTTTCTTT. Protein sequence: CASSKTGLTEAFF.

As for this clonotype: Because it lacks the conserved phenylalanine or tryptophan at the end, this CDR3 is likely a read error. Because the CDR3's place on the DNA is in doubt, the DNA is left out and the CDR3 is given as listed by TCRdb. The V and J genes are TRBV28 and TRBJ1-1; the table assigns TRBD1, which was not confirmed against the DNA. CDR1 and CDR2 (germline): MDHEN, SYDVKM. Both ends counted, the CDR3 spans 12 residues. The CDR3: CASSFFGTEIHL.

This clonotype was found a few times. The V gene is TRBV12-3 or TRBV12-4, the J gene TRBJ2-5; the match to TRBD1 covers 9 bases. The length of the CDR3 is 15 residues. V lost 1 base to trimming and J lost 3 bases; unmatched junction nucleotides: 3. CDR3 residues: CASSLDRGQEETQYF. As DNA, the CDR3 is TGTGCCAGCAGTTTAGACAGGGGGCAAGAAGAGACCCAGTACTTC.

The chain is built from TRBV2 and TRBJ1-1; tentative D call: TRBD1 (5 bases). Trimming removed 2 bases at V and 2 bases at J, with 9 bases between. Germline V gene sequence: CDR1 SNHLY, CDR2 FYNNEI. This CDR3 is built from 14 residues. The DNA of the CDR3 is TGTGCCAGCAGTGAAAGGGACGATAACACTGAAGCTTTCTTT. Amino acids: CASSERDDNTEAFF.

This chain joins TRBV6-2 or TRBV6-3 and TRBJ1-2; 8 nucleotides agree with TRBD1. The CDR3 has 15 amino acids. The J segment lost 8 bases and the V segment lost 6 bases, leaving 14 bases of the junction unmatched. Germline CDR1 is MNHEY and CDR2 is SVGEGT. The CDR3 nucleotides are TGTGCCAGCAGCCAAATCGACAGGGGCCCCGGCGGCTACACCTTC. Protein: CASSQIDRGPGGYTF.

This clonotype has a count of ten or more. The CDR3 region has the DNA TGTGCCAGCAGTCCAGACAGTAGCAATCAGCCCCAGCATTTT. Translated: CASSPDSSNQPQHF. The rearrangement uses TRBV6-5 and TRBJ1-5, with D possibly TRBD1 on 5 matching bases. Germline V gene sequence: CDR1 MNHEY, CDR2 SVGAGI. V dropped 5 bases and J dropped 0 bases, with 8 bases sitting between them. The CDR3 sequence is 14 residues long.

This clonotype showed up many times. The chain has TRBV27 and TRBJ1-6; 9 positions agree with TRBD1. The V and J ends lost 1 base and 7 bases, in that order; junction bases with no gene match: 5. Germline values: CDR1 MNHEY, CDR2 SMNVEV (reference sequence). CDR3 length: 16 amino acids. CDR3 amino acids: CASSLLRDRVNSPLHF. DNA for the CDR3: TGTGCCAGCAGTTTATTACGGGACAGGGTAAATTCACCCCTCCACTTT.

This clonotype was counted at least ten times. V gene TRBV6-1 combines with J gene TRBJ2-4; D could derive from TRBD1 or TRBD2 (5 bases each). Looked up from germline, CDR1 is MNHNS and CDR2 is SASEGT. The CDR3 consists of 14 residues. V lost 5 bases to trimming and J lost 9 bases, with 17 bases between them. As DNA, the CDR3 is TGTGCCAGCAGTCCGGGACCGGTTTTGAGCATTCAGTACTTC. This encodes CASSPGPVLSIQYF.

This clonotype has at least ten counts. The chain uses TRBV6-5 and TRBJ1-1; D is possibly TRBD1 (6 bases). Deletions cut 4 bases from V and 4 bases from J, with 19 bases between. Germline CDR1 and CDR2: MNHEY and SVGAGI. The CDR3 runs to 16 residues. This chain's CDR3 is CASSSAITGGGTEAFF. CDR3 in DNA: TGTGCCAGCAGTTCCGCAATAACCGGGGGCGGCACTGAAGCTTTCTTT.

This clonotype came up many times. The rearrangement links TRBV18 to TRBJ2-5; D gene uncertain. The CDR3 consists of 14 residues. Germline V gene sequence: CDR1 KGHSH, CDR2 LQKENI. Deletions cut 2 bases from V and 5 bases from J, with 12 bases between. CDR3 sequence: CASSPLIGVETQYF. CDR3 nucleotide sequence: TGTGCCAGCTCACCATTAATAGGAGTGGAGACCCAGTACTTC. The full variable domain, with the rest looked up from reference TRBV18 and TRBJ2-5, is NAGVMQNPRHLVRRRGQEARLRCSPMKGHSHVYWYRQLPEEGLKFMVYLQKENIIDESGMPKERFSAEFPKEGPSILRIQQVVRGDSAAYFCASSPLIGVETQYFGPGTRLLVL.

This clonotype was detected ten times or more. The V gene is TRBV9, the J gene TRBJ1-3; D is uncertain. The CDR3 runs to 16 residues. With 0 bases removed from V and 0 bases from J, the gap between germline ends came to 10 bases. CDR1 and CDR2 (germline): SGDLS, YYNGEE. The CDR3 loop reads CASSVELSGSGNTIYF. CDR3 bases: TGTGCCAGCAGCGTAGAGTTATCAGGCTCTGGAAACACCATATATTTT.

This clonotype was seen many times. The rearrangement links TRBV6-5 to TRBJ2-4; 12 nucleotides agree with TRBD2. The V gene end was trimmed by 4 bases and the J gene end by 6 bases; junction bases not matched to a gene: 7. The CDR3 has 16 amino acids. The germline CDR1 and CDR2 sequences are MNHEY and SVGAGI. The CDR3 here is CASSSPSGRAGNIQYF. The DNA for the CDR3 is TGTGCCAGCAGTTCCCCTAGCGGGAGGGCCGGAAACATTCAGTACTTC.

This clonotype was seen many times. The chain has TRBV6-2 or TRBV6-3 and TRBJ1-1; perhaps TRBD1 as D (5 bases). V gave up 2 bases and J gave up 0 bases, with 10 bases separating them. Germline-derived CDR1 and CDR2 are MNHEY and SVGEGT. This CDR3 region has 15 residues. CDR3 nucleotides: TGTGCCAGCAGTTACACCCAGGGTCTGAACACTGAAGCTTTCTTT. It translates to CASSYTQGLNTEAFF.

The table lists this clonotype with many counts. The rearrangement links TRBV25-1 to TRBJ2-7; D possibly uses TRBD1 or TRBD2 (5 bases each). V was pared by 5 bases and J by 12 bases, with 14 bases between. Germline V gene data show CDR1 as MGHDK and CDR2 as SYGVNS. The CDR3 is 11 residues long. The CDR3 bases are TGTGCCAGCAGTCATCAGGGAGAACGGTACTTC. As protein: CASSHQGERYF.

This clonotype was recorded at least ten times. The genes are TRBV6-5 and TRBJ2-7; 7 bases map to TRBD1. Unmatched junction bases numbered 8, after V lost 6 bases and J lost 0 bases. This CDR3 has 15 amino acids. Germline V lookup: CDR1 MNHEY, CDR2 SVGAGI. The DNA for the CDR3 is TGTGCCAGCAGACCAGGACAGGCCGTCTCCTACGAGCAGTACTTC. Protein sequence: CASRPGQAVSYEQYF.

The table lists this clonotype with many counts. This chain joins TRBV12-3 or TRBV12-4 and TRBJ1-6; unclear D gene. The CDR3 extends over 14 amino acids. Trimming took off 6 bases at V and 7 bases at J, with 13 bases between the two ends. The CDR3 DNA reads as TGTGCCAGCAGATCCGGGAGCTTAAATTCACCCCTCCACTTT. Protein product: CASRSGSLNSPLHF.

The genes are TRBV3-1 and TRBJ2-2; possible D gene TRBD1, 6 bases. The germline V gene has CDR1 LGHDT and CDR2 YNNKEL (reference sequence). The CDR3 extends over 16 amino acids. Trimming removed 5 bases at V and 0 bases at J, with 13 bases between. CDR3 DNA sequence: TGTGCCAGCAGCTCACTACAGGGCGCGAACACCGGGGAGCTGTTTTTT. This encodes CASSSLQGANTGELFF.

This clonotype was detected ten times or more. The chain links TRBV7-2 to TRBJ2-5, with D unresolved. The V end was cut by 5 bases, the J end by 7 bases, with 20 bases between. This CDR3 contains 15 residues. Germline CDR1 reads SGHTA; CDR2 reads FQGNSA. The CDR3 protein is CASSRRQQPGRTQYF. CDR3 DNA sequence: TGTGCCAGCAGCCGCAGACAACAACCAGGTCGGACCCAGTACTTC.

The chain uses TRBV28 and TRBJ1-2, with a possible D match to TRBD1 (6 bases). The CDR3 spans 11 residues. V shed 3 bases and J shed 10 bases, with 9 bases lying between them. Germline V gene sequence: CDR1 MDHEN, CDR2 SYDVKM. The CDR3 loop reads CASSFGQYYTF. Written as DNA, the CDR3 is TGTGCCAGCAGTTTTGGACAGTACTACACCTTC.

The V and J genes are TRBV20-1 and TRBJ2-2; 10 nucleotides line up with TRBD2. The germline V gene has CDR1 DFQATT and CDR2 SNEGSKA (reference sequence). This CDR3 comprises 15 residues. With V trimmed by 5 bases and J by 2 bases, 5 bases remained unmatched. CDR3 sequence: CSAELAGANTGELFF. CDR3 nucleotide sequence: TGCAGTGCTGAGCTAGCGGGGGCTAACACCGGGGAGCTGTTTTTT.

The table lists this clonotype with many counts. The gene calls are TRBV10-3 and TRBJ2-7, with 9 nucleotides matching TRBD1. After removal of 6 bases from V and 6 bases from J, the junction contained 12 bases not matched to a gene. The germline gives CDR1 ENHRY, CDR2 SYGVKD. CDR3 length: 15 amino acids. As DNA, the CDR3 is TGTGCCATCAGGGCCCGGGACAGGGATGAAGGCGAGCAGTACTTC. It is translated as CAIRARDRDEGEQYF.